The 2 T cell receptor beta chains in this list originate from one sample, sequenced in a study of vaccination and CD4 T cells after COVID-19. These receptors are not linked to any known antigen. The treatment is: roughly 11-day PBMC culture with coronavirus spike peptide pools or control peptides (ViraFEST assay). Sequenced with the Oncomine TCR Beta short-read assay was DNA taken from cultured CD4+ T cells. TCRdb independently ran MiXCR on the PCR reads; one entry per CDR3 protein. The data contain fewer than 15,000 distinct CDR3 sequences, about 44% of them singletons. Source material: CD4+ T cells from blood, cultured in vitro. The receptors derive from a human donor who had recovered from COVID-19.

This clonotype has a handful of counts. Its ends do not fully match the called genes, so a read error is possible. The chain carries TRBV20-1 and TRBJ2-1; D remains ambiguous. Germline-derived CDR1 and CDR2 are DFQATT and SNEGSKA (reference sequence). This CDR3 region has 13 residues. The CDR3 DNA reads as TGCAGTGCTAAACAAAACTCCGACAATGAGCAGTTCTTC. Amino acids: CSAKQNSDNEQFF.

The chain couples TRBV5-4 to TRBJ2-7; possibly TRBD1 for D (6 bases). CDR1 and CDR2 (germline): SGHNT, YYREEE (reference sequence). The length of the CDR3 is 15 residues. V lost 6 bases and J lost 2, with 18 bases in between. CDR3 sequence (DNA): TGTGCCAGCAATAACGGGCTCAGGGGACCCTACGAGCAGTACTTC. Residues: CASNNGLRGPYEQYF.